These T cell receptor beta chains were read from a single sample in a study of T cells expressing NK-cell markers. One entry per CDR3 protein, without DNA, is what TCRdb gives after re-calling the 5' RACE reads. The repertoire shows about 460,000 distinct CDR3 sequences; the top ten hold 1.4%. The specimen was blood T cells: a sorted CD56 or NKG2C T cell subset, CD4+ or CD8+ T cells, or bulk PBMC T cells (not recorded which). These receptors were obtained from a woman aged 50 to 65 in good health. Both conserved end residues are part of each CDR3.

>TRBV2|TRBJ1-1
CASSAGTGGSEAFF
>TRBV5-1|TRBJ2-5
CASTPAGGEETQYF
>TRBV5-1|TRBJ2-5
CASSQGQEGIWETQYF
>TRBV7-8|TRBJ2-2
CASSPRIGELFF
>TRBV10-2|TRBJ2-2
CASSGVGTSSLGVHGELFF
>TRBV27|TRBJ1-6
CASSPYNSPLHF
>TRBV4-2|TRBJ2-3
CASSQENRASGRGTDTQYF
>TRBV7-9|TRBJ2-1
CASSQTGSGEQFF
>TRBV6-1|TRBJ2-2
CASSEEGPVGELFF
>TRBV6-5|TRBJ2-2
CASSYSRRGRGTGELFF
>TRBV10-3|TRBJ2-1
CAISDPRDRGMDYNEQFF
>TRBV6-2/TRBV6-3|TRBJ1-3
CASSLPSPGNTIYF
>TRBV3-1|TRBJ2-2
CASSQERSATGELFF
>TRBV7-2|TRBJ2-2
CASSLTSGRAGELFF
>TRBV20-1|TRBJ2-1
CSAKDSYNEQFF
>TRBV21-1|TRBJ1-1
CASHELSTEAFF
>TRBV15|TRBJ1-2
CATSTTGYGYTF
>TRBV6-1|TRBJ2-6
CASSVGSLRANVLTF
>TRBV11-2|TRBJ2-3
CASSLAQGASTDTQYF
>TRBV10-2|TRBJ1-2
CASRDTLDYGYTF
>TRBV7-8|TRBJ2-3
CASSMGPSTDTQYF
>TRBV7-9|TRBJ1-2
CASNPDGGPGANYTF
>TRBV5-6|TRBJ1-1
CASSGSMENTEAFF
>TRBV18|TRBJ2-1
CASSLKRNEQFF
>TRBV7-6|TRBJ1-3
CASSLRATGDGNTIYF
>TRBV12-3/TRBV12-4|TRBJ1-6
CASSGQADSPLHF
>TRBV7-2|TRBJ2-7
CASSLDLGYYEQYF
>TRBV18|TRBJ1-4
CASSPGFGTNEKLFF
>TRBV29-1|TRBJ2-1
CSVEVTSGNEQFF
>TRBV12-3/TRBV12-4|TRBJ1-3
CASAKWGEGIGNTIYF
>TRBV12-3/TRBV12-4|TRBJ2-1
CAGSISLNEQFF
>TRBV5-5|TRBJ2-1
CASSLFAPVAVDYNEQFF
>TRBV12-3/TRBV12-4|TRBJ2-1
CASSLSSGRGNNEQFF
>TRBV7-3|TRBJ2-1
CASSQTRTLYNEQFF
>TRBV24-1|TRBJ2-2
CATRDRGRGTGELFF
>TRBV11-2|TRBJ2-4
CASSFGQILAKNIQYF
>TRBV14|TRBJ1-2
CASSQDRRGSHTF
>TRBV29-1|TRBJ1-3
CSADAGTGNTIYF
>TRBV29-1|TRBJ2-2
CSVVKGGTGELFF
>TRBV19|TRBJ2-1
CASTHSGSGRWNEQFF
>TRBV20-1|TRBJ2-1
CSAPALGVGEQFF
>TRBV20-1|TRBJ2-1
CSARDRLAGIREQFF
>TRBV4-1|TRBJ1-3
CASSQGKVVSGNTIYF
>TRBV18|TRBJ1-1
CASSPRAASEAFF
>TRBV12-3/TRBV12-4|TRBJ2-1
CASSSSPTSPYNEQFF
>TRBV12-3/TRBV12-4|TRBJ1-6
CASTRGQFYNSPLHF
>TRBV20-1|TRBJ2-1
CSALKPDGRNEQFF
>TRBV29-1|TRBJ2-5
CSVEPSGAYQETQYF
>TRBV7-9|TRBJ1-2
CASSLAEAGIYGYTF
>TRBV19|TRBJ1-5
CGTQGIRGQPQHF
>TRBV24-1|TRBJ2-2
CATSVRDRGLTGELFF
>TRBV24-1|TRBJ2-1
CATSAPRFANSYNEQFF
>TRBV6-5|TRBJ2-2
CASSYSKAGGRSNTGELFF
>TRBV3-1|TRBJ2-5
CASSQDASRTQYF
>TRBV20-1|TRBJ2-1
CSAVFFLGLADNNEQFF
>TRBV20-1|TRBJ1-5
CSASPSVGNQPQHF
>TRBV4-1|TRBJ2-7
CASSQDGSSGRSYEQYF
>TRBV11-3|TRBJ2-7
CASSPSTLFGEQYF
>TRBV12-3/TRBV12-4|TRBJ1-2
CASSSLTGVETYGYTF